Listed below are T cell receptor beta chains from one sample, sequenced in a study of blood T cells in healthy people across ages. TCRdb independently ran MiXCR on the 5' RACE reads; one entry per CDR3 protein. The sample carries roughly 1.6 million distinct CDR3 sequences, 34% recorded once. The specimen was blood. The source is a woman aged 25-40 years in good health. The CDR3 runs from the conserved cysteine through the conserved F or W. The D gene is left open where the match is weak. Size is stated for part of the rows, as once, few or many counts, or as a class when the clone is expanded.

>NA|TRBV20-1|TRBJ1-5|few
CSAGTSNQPQHF
TGCAGTGCCGGGACGAGCAATCAGCCCCAGCATTTT
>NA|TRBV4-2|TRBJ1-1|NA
CASSPRGEGNTEAFF
TGTGCCAGCAGCCCCCGAGGGGAGGGGAACACTGAAGCTTTCTTT
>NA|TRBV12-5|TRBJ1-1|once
CASGLGETSNTEAFF
TGTGCTAGTGGTTTGGGGGAAACTTCGAACACTGAAGCTTTCTTT
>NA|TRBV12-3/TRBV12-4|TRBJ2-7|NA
CASSWQAPYEQYF
TGTGCCTCCTCCTGGCAGGCCCCCTACGAGCAGTACTTC
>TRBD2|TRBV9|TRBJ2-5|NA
CASSGRQGLAGGETQYF
TGTGCCAGCAGCGGGCGACAGGGACTAGCGGGGGGAGAGACTCAGTACTTC
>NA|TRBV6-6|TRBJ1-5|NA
CASSYHSQPQHF
TGTGCCAGCAGTTACCACTCCCAGCCCCAGCATTTT
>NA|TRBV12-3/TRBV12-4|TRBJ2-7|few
CASSLSLGSEQYF
TGTGCCAGCAGTTTAAGTTTAGGGTCCGAGCAGTACTTC
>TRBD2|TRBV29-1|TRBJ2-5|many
CSVEARLAGGETQYF
TGCAGCGTTGAAGCCCGACTAGCGGGAGGAGAGACCCAGTACTTC
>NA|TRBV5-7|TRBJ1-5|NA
CASSVAGNQPQHF
TGTGCCAGCAGCGTGGCGGGTAATCAGCCCCAGCATTTT
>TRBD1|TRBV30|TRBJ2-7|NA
CAGNRGVRNEQYF
TGTGCTGGGAACAGGGGAGTACGCAACGAGCAGTACTTC
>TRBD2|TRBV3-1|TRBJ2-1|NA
CASTPGGSGGNEQFF
TGTGCCAGCACCCCGGGCGGGAGCGGTGGCAATGAGCAGTTCTTC
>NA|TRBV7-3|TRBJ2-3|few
CASSSRSHAEDTQYF
TGTGCCAGCAGCTCTAGGTCCCACGCGGAAGATACGCAGTATTTT
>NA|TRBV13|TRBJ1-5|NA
CASSFGGSESNQPQHF
TGTGCCAGCAGCTTCGGGGGGAGTGAGAGCAATCAGCCCCAGCATTTT
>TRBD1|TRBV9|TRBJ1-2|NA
CAGSVGQGRYGHTF
TGTGCCGGCAGCGTAGGACAGGGACGCTATGGCCACACCTTC
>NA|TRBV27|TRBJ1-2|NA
CPSSQIPGASGYTF
TGTCCCAGCAGCCAGATCCCGGGGGCTTCTGGCTACACCTTC
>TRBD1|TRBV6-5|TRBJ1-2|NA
CASRPTGRNYGYTF
TGTGCCAGCAGACCGACAGGGCGGAACTATGGCTACACCTTC